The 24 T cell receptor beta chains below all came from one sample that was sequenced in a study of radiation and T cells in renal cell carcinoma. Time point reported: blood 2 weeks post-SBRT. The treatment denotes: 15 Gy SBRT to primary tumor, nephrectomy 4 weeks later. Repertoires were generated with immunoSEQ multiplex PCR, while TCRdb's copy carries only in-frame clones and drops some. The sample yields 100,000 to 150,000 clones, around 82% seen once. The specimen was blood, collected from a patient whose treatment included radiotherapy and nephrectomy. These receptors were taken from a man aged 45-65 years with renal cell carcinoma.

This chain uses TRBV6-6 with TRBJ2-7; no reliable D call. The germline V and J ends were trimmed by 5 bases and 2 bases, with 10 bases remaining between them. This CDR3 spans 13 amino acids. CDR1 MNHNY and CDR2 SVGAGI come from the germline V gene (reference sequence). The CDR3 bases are TGTGCCAGCAGTAATCCAGAGACCTACGAGCAGTACTTC. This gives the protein CASSNPETYEQYF.

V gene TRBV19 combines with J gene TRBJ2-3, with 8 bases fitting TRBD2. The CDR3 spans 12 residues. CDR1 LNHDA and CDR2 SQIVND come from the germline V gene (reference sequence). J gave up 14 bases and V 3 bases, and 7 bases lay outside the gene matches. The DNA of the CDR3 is TGTGCCAGTAGTATCGGGGGGGACTCTCCGTATTTT. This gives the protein CASSIGGDSPYF.

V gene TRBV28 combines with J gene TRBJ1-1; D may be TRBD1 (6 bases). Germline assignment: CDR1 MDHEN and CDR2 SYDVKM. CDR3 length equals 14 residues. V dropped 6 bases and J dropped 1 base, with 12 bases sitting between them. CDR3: CASRPGTPNTEAFF. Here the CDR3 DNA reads TGTGCCAGCAGGCCCGGGACACCGAACACTGAAGCTTTCTTT. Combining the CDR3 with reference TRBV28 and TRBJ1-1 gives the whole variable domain DVKVTQSSRYLVKRTGEKVFLECVQDMDHENMFWYRQDPGLGLRLIYFSYDVKMKEKGDIPEGYSVSREKKERFSLILESASTNQTSMYLCASRPGTPNTEAFFGQGTRLTVV.

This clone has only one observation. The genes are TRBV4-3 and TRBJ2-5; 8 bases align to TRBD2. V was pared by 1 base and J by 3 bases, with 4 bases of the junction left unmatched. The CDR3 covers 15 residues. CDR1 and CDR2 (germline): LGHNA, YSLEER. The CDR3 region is CASSQVGAGEETQYF. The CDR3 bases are TGCGCCAGCAGCCAAGTAGGAGCGGGGGAAGAGACCCAGTACTTC.

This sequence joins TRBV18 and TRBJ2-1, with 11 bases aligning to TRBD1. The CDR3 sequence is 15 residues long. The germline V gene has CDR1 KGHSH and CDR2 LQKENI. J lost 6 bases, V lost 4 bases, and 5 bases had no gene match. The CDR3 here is CASSLGQGASNEQFF. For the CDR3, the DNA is TGTGCCAGCTCACTTGGACAGGGGGCCTCCAATGAGCAGTTCTTC.

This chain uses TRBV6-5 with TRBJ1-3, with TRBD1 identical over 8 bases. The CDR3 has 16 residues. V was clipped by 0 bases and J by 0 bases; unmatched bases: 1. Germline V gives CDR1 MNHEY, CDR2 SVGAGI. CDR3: CASSYSGTGSGNTIYF. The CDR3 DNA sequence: TGTGCCAGCAGTTACTCAGGGACAGGCTCTGGAAACACCATATATTTT.

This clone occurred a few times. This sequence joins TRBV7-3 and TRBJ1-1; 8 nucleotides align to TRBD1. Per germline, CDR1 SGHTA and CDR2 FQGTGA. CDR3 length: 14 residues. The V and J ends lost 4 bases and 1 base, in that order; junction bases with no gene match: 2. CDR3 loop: CASSSGQGNTEAFF. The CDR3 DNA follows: TGTGCCAGCAGCTCAGGACAGGGGAACACTGAAGCTTTCTTT.

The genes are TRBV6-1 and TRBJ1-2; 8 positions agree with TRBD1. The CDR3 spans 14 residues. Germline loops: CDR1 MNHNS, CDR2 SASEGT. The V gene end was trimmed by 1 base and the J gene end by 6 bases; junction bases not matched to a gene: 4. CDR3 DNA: TGTGCCAGCAGTGAAGTCCCAGGGGGCGATGGCTACACCTTC. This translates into CASSEVPGGDGYTF.

For the CDR3, the DNA is TGTGCCAGTAGTATAAGCCAAGCTAACTATGGCTACACCTTC. Its protein product is CASSISQANYGYTF. The J gene is TRBJ1-2, the V gene TRBV19; D gene unclear. In germline, CDR1 is LNHDA, CDR2 SQIVND (reference sequence). The CDR3 contains 14 residues. The V end was cut by 2 bases, the J end by 0 bases, with 7 bases between.

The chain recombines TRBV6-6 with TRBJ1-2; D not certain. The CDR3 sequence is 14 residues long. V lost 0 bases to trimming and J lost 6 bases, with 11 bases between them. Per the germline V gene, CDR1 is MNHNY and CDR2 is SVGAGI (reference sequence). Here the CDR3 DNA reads TGTGCCAGCAGTTACTCGGGCCATAGGGATGGCTACACCTTC. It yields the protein CASSYSGHRDGYTF.

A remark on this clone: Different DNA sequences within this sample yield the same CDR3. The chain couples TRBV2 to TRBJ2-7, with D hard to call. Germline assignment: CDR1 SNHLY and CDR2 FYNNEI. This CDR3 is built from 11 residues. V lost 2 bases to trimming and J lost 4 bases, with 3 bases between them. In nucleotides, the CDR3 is TGTGCCAGCAGTGAATTGTACGAGCAGTACTTC. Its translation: CASSELYEQYF.

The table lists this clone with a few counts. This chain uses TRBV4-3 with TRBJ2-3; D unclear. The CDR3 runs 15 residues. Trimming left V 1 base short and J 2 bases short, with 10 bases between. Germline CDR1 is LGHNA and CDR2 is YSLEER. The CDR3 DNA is TGCGCCAGCAGCCAAGCCCCTACTCCCACAGATACGCAGTATTTT. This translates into CASSQAPTPTDTQYF.

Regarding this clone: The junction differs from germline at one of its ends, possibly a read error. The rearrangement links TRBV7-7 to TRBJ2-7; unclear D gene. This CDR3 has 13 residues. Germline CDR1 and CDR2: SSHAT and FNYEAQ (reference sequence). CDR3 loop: CASSEKASDEQYF. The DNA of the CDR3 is TGTGCTAGCAGCGAAAAAGCCAGCGACGAGCAGTACTTC.

The CDR3 sequence: CASSLAGGRAYEQYF. As DNA, the CDR3 is TGCGCCAGCAGCTTGGCCGGGGGGAGAGCCTACGAGCAGTACTTC. The chain links TRBV5-1 to TRBJ2-7, with TRBD2 matching 7 bases. J lost 2 bases, V lost 0 bases, and 5 bases had no gene match. The CDR3 length is 15 residues. Germline V gives CDR1 SGHRS, CDR2 YFSETQ.

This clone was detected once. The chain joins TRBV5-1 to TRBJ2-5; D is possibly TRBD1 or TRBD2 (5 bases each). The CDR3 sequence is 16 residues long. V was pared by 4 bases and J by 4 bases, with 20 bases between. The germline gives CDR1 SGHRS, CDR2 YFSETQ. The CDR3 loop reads CASSDGALGAGETQYF. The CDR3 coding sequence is TGCGCCAGCAGCGACGGGGCCCTGGGTGCGGGAGAGACCCAGTACTTC. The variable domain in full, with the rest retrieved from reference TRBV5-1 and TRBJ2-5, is KAGVTQTPRYLIKTRGQQVTLSCSPISGHRSVSWYQQTPGQGLQFLFEYFSETQRNKGNFPGRFSGRQFSNSRSEMNVSTLELGDSALYLCASSDGALGAGETQYFGPGTRLLVL.

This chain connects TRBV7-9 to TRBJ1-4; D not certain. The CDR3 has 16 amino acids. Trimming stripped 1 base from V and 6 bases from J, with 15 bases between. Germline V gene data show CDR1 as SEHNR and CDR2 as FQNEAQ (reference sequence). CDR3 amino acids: CASSLDSVVSHEKLFF. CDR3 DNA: TGTGCCAGCAGCTTAGACAGCGTGGTGAGCCATGAAAAACTGTTTTTT.

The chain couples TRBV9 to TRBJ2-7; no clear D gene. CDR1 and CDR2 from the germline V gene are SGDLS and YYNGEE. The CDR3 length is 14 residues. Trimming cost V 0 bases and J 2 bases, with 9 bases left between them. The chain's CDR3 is CASSVDVYTYEQYF. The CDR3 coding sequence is TGTGCCAGCAGCGTAGACGTTTATACCTACGAGCAGTACTTC.

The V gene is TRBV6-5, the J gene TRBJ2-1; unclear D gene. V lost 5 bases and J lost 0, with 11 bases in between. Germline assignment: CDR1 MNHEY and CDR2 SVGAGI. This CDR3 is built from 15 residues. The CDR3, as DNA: TGTGCCAGCAGTCTCTCTGGTATCTCCTACAATGAGCAGTTCTTC. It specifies CASSLSGISYNEQFF.

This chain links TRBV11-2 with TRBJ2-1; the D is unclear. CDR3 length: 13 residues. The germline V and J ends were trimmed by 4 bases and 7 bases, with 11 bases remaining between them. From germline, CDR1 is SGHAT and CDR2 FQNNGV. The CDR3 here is CASSYIMGNEQFF. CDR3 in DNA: TGTGCCAGCAGCTACATAATGGGGAATGAGCAGTTCTTC.

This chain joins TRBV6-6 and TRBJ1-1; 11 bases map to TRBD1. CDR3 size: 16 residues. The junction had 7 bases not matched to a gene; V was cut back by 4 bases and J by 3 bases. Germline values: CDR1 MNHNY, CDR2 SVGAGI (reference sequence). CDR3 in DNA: TGTGCCAGCAGTTTCCGGGACAGGGGGTGGGACACTGAAGCTTTCTTT. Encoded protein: CASSFRDRGWDTEAFF.

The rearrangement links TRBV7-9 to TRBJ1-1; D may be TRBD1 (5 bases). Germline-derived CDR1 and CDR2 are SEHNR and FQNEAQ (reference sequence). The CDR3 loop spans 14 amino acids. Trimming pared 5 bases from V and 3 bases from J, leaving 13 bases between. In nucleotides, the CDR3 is TGTGCCAGCAGCCTCCCTGGAGGGGACACTGAAGCTTTCTTT. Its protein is CASSLPGGDTEAFF.

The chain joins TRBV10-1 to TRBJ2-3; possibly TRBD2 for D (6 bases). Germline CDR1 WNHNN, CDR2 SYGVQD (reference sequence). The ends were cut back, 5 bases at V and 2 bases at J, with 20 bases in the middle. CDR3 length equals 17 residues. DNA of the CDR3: TGCGCCAGCAGTCCATGGGGACTTAGCGGAGTCACAGATACGCAGTATTTT. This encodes CASSPWGLSGVTDTQYF.

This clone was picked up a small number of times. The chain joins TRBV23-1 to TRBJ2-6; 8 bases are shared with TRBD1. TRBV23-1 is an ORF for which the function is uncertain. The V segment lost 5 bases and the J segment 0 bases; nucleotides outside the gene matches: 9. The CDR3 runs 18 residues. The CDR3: CASSAPGQDASGANVLTF. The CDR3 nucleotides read TGCGCCAGCAGTGCGCCGGGACAGGATGCCTCTGGGGCCAACGTCCTGACTTTC.

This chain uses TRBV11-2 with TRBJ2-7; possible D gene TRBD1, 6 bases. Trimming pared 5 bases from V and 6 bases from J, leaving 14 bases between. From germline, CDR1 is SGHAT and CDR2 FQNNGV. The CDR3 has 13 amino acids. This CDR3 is CASSGQGFGEQYF. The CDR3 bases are TGTGCCAGCAGCGGCCAGGGGTTTGGCGAGCAGTACTTC.